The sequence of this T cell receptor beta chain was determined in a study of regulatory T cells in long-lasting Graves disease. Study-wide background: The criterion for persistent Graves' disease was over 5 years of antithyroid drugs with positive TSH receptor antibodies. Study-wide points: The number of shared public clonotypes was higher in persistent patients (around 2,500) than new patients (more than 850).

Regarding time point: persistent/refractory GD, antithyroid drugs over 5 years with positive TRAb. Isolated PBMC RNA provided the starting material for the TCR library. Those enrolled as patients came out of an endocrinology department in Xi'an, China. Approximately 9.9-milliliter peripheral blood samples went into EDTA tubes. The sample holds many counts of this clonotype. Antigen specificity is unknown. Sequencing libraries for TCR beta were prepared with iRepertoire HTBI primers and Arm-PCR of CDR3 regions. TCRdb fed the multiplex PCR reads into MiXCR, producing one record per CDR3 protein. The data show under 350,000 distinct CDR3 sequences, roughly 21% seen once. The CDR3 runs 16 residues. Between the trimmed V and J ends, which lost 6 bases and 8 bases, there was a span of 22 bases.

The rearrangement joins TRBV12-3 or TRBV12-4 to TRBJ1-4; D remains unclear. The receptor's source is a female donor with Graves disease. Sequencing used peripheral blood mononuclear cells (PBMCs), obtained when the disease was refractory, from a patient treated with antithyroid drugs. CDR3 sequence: CASSPGSVGDYEKLFF. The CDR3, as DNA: TGTGCCAGCAGCCCGGGGTCTGTAGGTGACTACGAAAAACTGTTTTTT.